The following is a T cell receptor (beta chain) sequence with its context. Cohorts were determined from participant-reported clinical history. Participants classified as exposed had met a COVID-19 case within 2 weeks before study entry. These data are taken from a study of blood T cell repertoires in COVID-19. Overall study context: The United States, Italy and Spain supplied acute and convalescent COVID-19 samples. Sources were T cells, B-cell-depleted T cells, or PBMCs; the material itself was cDNA or gDNA.

Method: immunoSEQ multiplex PCR; TCRdb's copy keeps in-frame clones and lacks some. The sample lists around 270,000 clones; approximately 88% were seen once. Losses at the gene ends were 1 base for V and 4 bases for J; bases not matched to a gene: 16. The CDR3 contains 19 residues. CDR1 and CDR2 (germline): LGHDT, YNNKEL (reference sequence). The TCR originated in a woman in her forties who had been exposed to COVID-19. The chain is built from TRBV3-1 (or the pseudogene TRBV3-2) and TRBJ1-2; 9 positions agree with TRBD1. The material sequenced was PBMCs or T cells enriched from blood (not recorded which). The CDR3 protein is CASSQVRDRVKEPVYGYTF. The CDR3 nucleotides are TGTGCCAGCAGCCAAGTGCGGGACAGGGTCAAAGAGCCAGTCTATGGCTACACCTTC.